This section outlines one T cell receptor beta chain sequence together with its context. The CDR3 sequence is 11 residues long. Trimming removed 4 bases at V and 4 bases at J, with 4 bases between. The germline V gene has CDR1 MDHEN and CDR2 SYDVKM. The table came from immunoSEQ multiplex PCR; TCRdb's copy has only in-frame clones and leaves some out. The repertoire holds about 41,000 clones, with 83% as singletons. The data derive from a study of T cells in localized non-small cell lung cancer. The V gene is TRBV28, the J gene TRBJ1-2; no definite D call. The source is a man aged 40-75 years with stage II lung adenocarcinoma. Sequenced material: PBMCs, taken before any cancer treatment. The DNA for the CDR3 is TGTGCCAGCAGTTATGTCTATGGCTACACCTTC. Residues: CASSYVYGYTF.